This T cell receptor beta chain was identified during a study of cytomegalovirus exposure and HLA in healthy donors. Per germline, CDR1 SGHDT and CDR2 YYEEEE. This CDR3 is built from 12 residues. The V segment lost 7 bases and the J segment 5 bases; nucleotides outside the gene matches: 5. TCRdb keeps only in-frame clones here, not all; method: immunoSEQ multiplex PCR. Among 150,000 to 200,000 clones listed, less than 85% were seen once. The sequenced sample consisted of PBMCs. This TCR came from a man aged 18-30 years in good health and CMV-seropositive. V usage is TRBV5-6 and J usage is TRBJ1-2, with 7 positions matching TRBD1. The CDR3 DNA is TGTGCCAGCTGGGACAGCCTATATGGCTACACCTTC. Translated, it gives CASWDSLYGYTF.